Below are 20 T cell receptor beta chains sequenced from a single sample in a study of cytomegalovirus exposure and HLA in healthy donors. Vbeta (60) and Jbeta (13) primers were used in the PCR. Profiled with immunoSEQ multiplex PCR; TCRdb holds only in-frame clones, not every one. This sample carries about 140,000 clones, with 0.8% to 1% going to the ten biggest clones. Material for sequencing was PBMCs. Receptors originate from a male donor in good health and CMV-seronegative.

This chain connects TRBV9 to TRBJ1-2; perhaps TRBD1 as D (6 bases). V lost 0 bases and J 3 bases, leaving 12 bases between the germline ends. Germline CDR1 is SGDLS and CDR2 is YYNGEE. The CDR3 has 15 amino acids. The CDR3 DNA is TGTGCCAGCAGCGTAGGTGTGGGGGCGGACTATGGCTACACCTTC. As protein: CASSVGVGADYGYTF.

The chain employs TRBV4-1 and TRBJ2-7; D uncertain. V was clipped by 1 base and J by 3 bases, with 10 bases between them. The CDR3 sequence is 14 residues long. The germline gives CDR1 MGHRA, CDR2 YSYEKL. CDR3: CASSQATPNYEQYF. For the CDR3, the DNA is TGCGCCAGCAGCCAAGCGACACCCAACTACGAGCAGTACTTC.

This chain links TRBV5-1 with TRBJ2-7; D unresolved. Germline V lookup: CDR1 SGHRS, CDR2 YFSETQ. The CDR3 has 12 amino acids. V was cut by 4 bases and J by 4 bases, with 9 bases left in between. In DNA, the CDR3 is TGCGCCAGCAGCCTTACTCCTTACGAGCAGTACTTC. It specifies CASSLTPYEQYF.

The chain has TRBV5-1 and TRBJ1-2; 9 nucleotides line up with TRBD1. CDR3 length: 15 residues. The V gene's germline CDR1 is SGHRS and CDR2 YFSETQ. V shed 2 bases, J shed 6 bases, and the junction held 8 bases outside the gene matches. CDR3: CASSFTGGARNGYTF. For the CDR3, the DNA is TGCGCCAGCAGCTTTACAGGGGGCGCGAGGAATGGCTACACCTTC. The full variable domain, with the rest looked up from reference TRBV5-1 and TRBJ1-2, is KAGVTQTPRYLIKTRGQQVTLSCSPISGHRSVSWYQQTPGQGLQFLFEYFSETQRNKGNFPGRFSGRQFSNSRSEMNVSTLELGDSALYLCASSFTGGARNGYTFGSGTRLTVV.

V usage is TRBV4-3 and J usage is TRBJ2-7, with D hard to call. This CDR3 has 13 amino acids. Trimming stripped 1 base from V and 3 bases from J, with 7 bases between. CDR1 is LGHNA, CDR2 YSLEER, per germline. The CDR3 loop reads CASSQAPSYEQYF. DNA of the CDR3: TGCGCCAGCAGCCAAGCCCCCAGCTACGAGCAGTACTTC.

Here the CDR3 DNA reads TGTGCCAGCAGCTTTGGACAGGGGAACACTGAAGCTTTCTTT. This gives the protein CASSFGQGNTEAFF. The gene calls are TRBV7-9 and TRBJ1-1, with 8 nucleotides matching TRBD1. Germline V gives CDR1 SEHNR, CDR2 FQNEAQ (reference sequence). The CDR3 is made up of 14 amino acids. V shed 3 bases and J 1 base; nucleotides not matched to a gene: 1.

The chain combines TRBV5-1 with TRBJ2-7; D uncertain. Per germline, CDR1 SGHRS and CDR2 YFSETQ. This CDR3 has 14 residues. V lost 4 bases, J lost 2 bases, and 13 bases lay in between. The CDR3 is CASSTNVVTYEQYF. In DNA, the CDR3 is TGCGCCAGCAGCACAAATGTCGTGACCTACGAGCAGTACTTC.

The chain joins TRBV7-2 to TRBJ2-2; tentative D call: TRBD2 (5 bases). Trimming took 5 bases from V and 5 from J, leaving 15 bases between them. Germline V gene data show CDR1 as SGHTA and CDR2 as FQGNSA. The CDR3 has 15 residues. The CDR3: CASSPRAPGTGELFF. The CDR3 coding sequence is TGTGCCAGCAGCCCTCGAGCCCCGGGAACCGGGGAGCTGTTTTTT.

J is TRBJ1-5 and V is TRBV27; tentative D call: TRBD1 (5 bases). From germline, CDR1 is MNHEY and CDR2 SMNVEV (reference sequence). V lost 5 bases, J lost 7 bases, and 24 bases lay in between. This CDR3 has 17 residues. The CDR3, as DNA: TGTGCCAGCAGTCGAGCGGGCGCCGGGGGGGAACTACAGCCCCAGCATTTT. It translates to CASSRAGAGGELQPQHF.

This chain uses TRBV10-2 with TRBJ2-7, with TRBD1 as a possible D gene (7 bases). V dropped 3 bases and J dropped 6 bases, with 15 bases sitting between them. The germline V gene encodes CDR1 WSHSY and CDR2 SAAADI. The CDR3 has 14 amino acids. CDR3 sequence (DNA): TGCGCCAGCAGTGACAGGGGGAGGATGCTCGAGCAGTACTTC. As protein: CASSDRGRMLEQYF.

This chain links TRBV4-1 with TRBJ2-7; 7 bases align to TRBD1. The trim removed 4 bases at V and 0 bases at J, leaving 6 bases unmatched. This CDR3 spans 15 amino acids. In germline, CDR1 is MGHRA, CDR2 YSYEKL. The CDR3 here is CASSRQGESSYEQYF. CDR3 nucleotide sequence: TGCGCCAGCAGCCGACAGGGAGAAAGCTCCTACGAGCAGTACTTC.

The chain uses TRBV13 and TRBJ2-5, with D unclear. The CDR3 has 14 residues. CDR1 and CDR2 from the germline V gene are PRHDT and FYEKMQ (reference sequence). Deletions cut 0 bases from V and 3 bases from J, with 8 bases between. The CDR3 DNA reads as TGTGCCAGCAGCTTAGGTTCCAGGAAAGAGACCCAGTACTTC. This gives the protein CASSLGSRKETQYF.

The chain joins TRBV6-4 to TRBJ2-2; a weak D match, TRBD2 (5 bases). CDR1 and CDR2 from the germline V gene are MRHNA and SNTAGT. Trimming removed 0 bases at V and 3 bases at J, with 5 bases between. This CDR3 region has 14 residues. CDR3 bases: TGTGCCAGCAGTGACTCACTAGACACCGGGGAGCTGTTTTTT. Its translation is CASSDSLDTGELFF.

The chain recombines TRBV30 with TRBJ1-1, with a possible D match to TRBD1 (5 bases). Deletions cut 8 bases from V and 1 base from J, with 8 bases between. This CDR3 region has 11 residues. Germline loops: CDR1 GTSNPN, CDR2 SVGIG (reference sequence). CDR3 coding DNA: TGTGCCGGTAGGGGGAACACTGAAGCTTTCTTT. Protein sequence: CAGRGNTEAFF.

This chain joins TRBV7-9 and TRBJ2-7; 8 bases fit TRBD1. The V gene's germline CDR1 is SEHNR and CDR2 FQNEAQ (reference sequence). The CDR3 runs to 14 residues. The J segment lost 2 bases and the V segment lost 5 bases, leaving 5 bases of the junction unmatched. CDR3 bases: TGTGCCAGCAGCGCGGACAGGGTAGCCTACGAGCAGTACTTC. Its translation is CASSADRVAYEQYF.

The chain combines TRBV4-2 with TRBJ2-7; weak D call: TRBD2 (6 bases). V was shortened by 5 bases and J by 3 bases, with 14 bases between the two germline ends. Germline-derived CDR1 and CDR2 are LGHNA and YNFKEQ. The CDR3 runs to 14 residues. CDR3 loop: CASSGSGGHYEQYF. CDR3 DNA sequence: TGTGCCAGCAGCGGTAGCGGAGGGCACTACGAGCAGTACTTC.

The chain has TRBV7-3 and TRBJ2-2; D not certain. The germline CDR1 and CDR2 sequences are SGHTA and FQGTGA. The CDR3 totals 14 residues. The V gene lost 3 bases and the J gene lost 1 base, with 6 bases spanning the gap. CDR3 amino acids: CASSFNWNTGELFF. DNA for the CDR3: TGTGCCAGCAGCTTCAATTGGAACACCGGGGAGCTGTTTTTT.

The gene calls are TRBV2 and TRBJ1-1, with 8 bases lining up with TRBD1. Germline CDR1 and CDR2: SNHLY and FYNNEI. V was clipped by 5 bases and J by 0 bases; unmatched bases: 11. This CDR3 comprises 17 residues. CDR3 in amino acids: CASSRYRDRLMNTEAFF. CDR3 in DNA: TGTGCCAGCAGTAGATACCGGGACAGGTTAATGAACACTGAAGCTTTCTTT. Full variable domain (missing parts from reference TRBV2 and TRBJ1-1): EPEVTQTPSHQVTQMGQEVILRCVPISNHLYFYWYRQILGQKVEFLVSFYNNEISEKSEIFDDQFSVERPDGSNFTLKIRSTKLEDSAMYFCASSRYRDRLMNTEAFFGQGTRLTVV.

The V call is TRBV4-3, the J call TRBJ2-7, with a possible D match to TRBD1 (6 bases). The CDR3 length is 13 residues. Germline CDR1 is LGHNA and CDR2 is YSLEER. The V and J ends lost 4 bases and 1 base respectively, with 8 bases between them. CDR3 nucleotide sequence: TGCGCCAGCAGCCGAGGACAGTCCTACGAGCAGTACTTC. This translates into CASSRGQSYEQYF.

V gene TRBV6-5 combines with J gene TRBJ2-7; TRBD1 agrees at 7 bases. The length of the CDR3 is 13 residues. J lost 3 bases, V lost 6 bases, and 5 bases had no gene match. CDR1 is MNHEY and CDR2 is SVGAGI in the germline V gene. Written as DNA, the CDR3 is TGTGCCAGCAGGGTGACAGGGTACTACGAGCAGTACTTC. Translating gives CASRVTGYYEQYF.